What follows are 23 T cell receptor beta chains derived from one specimen sequenced in a study of long-term antiretroviral therapy in people with HIV (dated by TCRdb to the early 2020s). The immunoSEQ hsTCRB v3.0 assay was used at survey level resolution to sequence the TRB variable region. In TCRdb, the immuneACCESS table is reduced to in-frame sequences with V and J assigned. These tables do not hold every clone; where another copy was compared, an unresolved V gene accounts for under half, and the others remain unexplained. The sample data list 35,000 to 40,000 clones, and around 86% of these were observed just once. Of the sample, around 5.1% is held by the ten largest clones. The sample in question was unsorted PBMCs, obtained 1.5 years after starting antiretroviral therapy. Source of these receptors: a young man with HIV.

CDR3 sequence (DNA): TGTGCCAGTTCGGCCAGTAACTACAATGAGCAGTTCTTC. As protein: CASSASNYNEQFF. The V and J genes are TRBV19 and TRBJ2-1, with D hard to call. Germline V gene data show CDR1 as LNHDA and CDR2 as SQIVND (reference sequence). This CDR3 region has 13 residues. Trimming took 8 bases from V and 3 from J, leaving 11 bases between them.

V usage is TRBV18 and J usage is TRBJ2-1, with 8 bases identical to TRBD2. V was clipped by 0 bases and J by 9 bases; unmatched bases: 13. CDR1 is KGHSH, CDR2 LQKENI, per germline. The CDR3 spans 17 residues. The CDR3 nucleotides read TGTGCCAGCTCACCACCCCAGAGCGGGAGACATGCGCGTGAGCAGTTCTTC. It yields the protein CASSPPQSGRHAREQFF.

The V call is TRBV6-1, the J call TRBJ2-7; no definite D call. V lost 3 bases to trimming and J lost 3 bases, with 12 bases between them. This CDR3 is 14 amino acids long. Germline lookup yields CDR1 MNHNS and CDR2 SASEGT. The CDR3 DNA follows: TGTGCCAGCAGTGACCTGAGCACCGACTACGAGCAGTACTTC. Translating it yields CASSDLSTDYEQYF.

The chain has TRBV7-9 and TRBJ1-2; D is unclear. The V end was cut by 2 bases, the J end by 1 base, with 5 bases between. Germline CDR1 and CDR2: SEHNR and FQNEAQ (reference sequence). The length of the CDR3 is 13 residues. The CDR3 nucleotides read TGTGCCAGCAGCTTACCTCTTAACTATGGCTACACCTTC. It encodes CASSLPLNYGYTF.

The rearrangement joins TRBV5-6 to TRBJ1-4; 8 bases are shared with TRBD1. The V segment lost 4 bases and the J segment 14 bases; nucleotides outside the gene matches: 19. Germline lookup yields CDR1 SGHDT and CDR2 YYEEEE. The CDR3 is 16 residues long. CDR3 DNA: TGTGCCAGCAGCACCCGACAGGGGCCCACGGGGGTAGGCCTGTTTTTT. Amino acid sequence: CASSTRQGPTGVGLFF.

This rearrangement joins TRBV30 to TRBJ2-2; TRBD1 might be the D (6 bases). This CDR3 contains 13 residues. CDR1 and CDR2 (germline): GTSNPN, SVGIG (reference sequence). Deletions cut 3 bases from V and 1 base from J, with 6 bases between. The CDR3 DNA is TGTGCCTGGAGACAGGGGAACACCGGGGAGCTGTTTTTT. Translated: CAWRQGNTGELFF.

The chain employs TRBV6-5 and TRBJ2-2, with no clear D. Germline V gene data show CDR1 as MNHEY and CDR2 as SVGAGI. The V end was cut by 2 bases, the J end by 9 bases, with 10 bases between. The CDR3 has 13 residues. CDR3: CASSYAARWELFF. The CDR3, as DNA: TGTGCCAGCAGTTACGCTGCTAGGTGGGAGCTGTTTTTT.

V usage is TRBV6-1 and J usage is TRBJ2-7; tentatively, D is TRBD1 or TRBD2 (5 bases each). Germline V gives CDR1 MNHNS, CDR2 SASEGT. The CDR3 is made up of 14 amino acids. V lost 7 bases to trimming and J lost 5 bases, with 18 bases between them. DNA of the CDR3: TGTGCCAGCATACCCGGCAGGGAGAGGGACGAGCAGTACTTC. Protein product: CASIPGRERDEQYF.

The chain is built from TRBV10-3 and TRBJ1-5; D is ambiguous. V was clipped by 0 bases and J by 0 bases, with 15 bases between them. Germline CDR1 reads ENHRY; CDR2 reads SYGVKD. The CDR3 has 18 amino acids. CDR3 amino acids: CAISESLAGIYSNQPQHF. The CDR3 nucleotides are TGTGCCATCAGTGAGTCGTTGGCGGGGATCTATAGCAATCAGCCCCAGCATTTT.

By frequency in the sample, this clone is medium-sized (0.01 to 0.1%). The J gene is TRBJ1-4, the V gene TRBV10-3; TRBD1 might be the D (5 bases). The CDR3 has 15 amino acids. The V end lost 3 bases, the J end lost 7 bases, and 15 bases lay between the germline ends. Germline values: CDR1 ENHRY, CDR2 SYGVKD. DNA for the CDR3: TGTGCCATCAGTGATGTAGGGGCGTTTGGTGAAAAACTGTTTTTT. Translation: CAISDVGAFGEKLFF.

The J gene is TRBJ1-1, the V gene TRBV13, with 9 bases matching TRBD1. This CDR3 contains 17 residues. Germline trimming cut 5 bases from V and 4 bases from J; bases unmatched to any gene: 14. The germline CDR1 and CDR2 sequences are PRHDT and FYEKMQ (reference sequence). The chain's CDR3 is CASSGGQGPPRGTEAFF. CDR3 DNA sequence: TGTGCCAGCAGCGGGGGACAGGGCCCCCCACGTGGCACTGAAGCTTTCTTT.

V and J are TRBV11-2 and TRBJ1-1, with a possible D match to TRBD1 (6 bases). Germline V gene sequence: CDR1 SGHAT, CDR2 FQNNGV. Trimming removed 0 bases at V and 13 bases at J, with 15 bases between. CDR3 length: 13 amino acids. CDR3 nucleotide sequence: TGTGCCAGCAGCTTAGATATTGGAGGGGGGGGTTTCTTT. Its translation is CASSLDIGGGGFF.

The J gene is TRBJ2-7, the V gene TRBV5-1, with TRBD2 identical over 14 bases. This CDR3 has 15 residues. Germline V lookup: CDR1 SGHRS, CDR2 YFSETQ. V shed 4 bases and J 4 bases; nucleotides not matched to a gene: 4. Here the CDR3 reads CASSQRLAGGYEQYF. Here the CDR3 DNA reads TGCGCCAGCAGCCAACGACTAGCGGGAGGGTACGAGCAGTACTTC.

The chain recombines TRBV28 with TRBJ1-5; D possibly corresponds to TRBD1 (5 bases). CDR3 length: 14 residues. The V end lost 6 bases, the J end lost 3 bases, and 12 bases lay between the germline ends. The germline gives CDR1 MDHEN, CDR2 SYDVKM. The CDR3 region has the DNA TGTGCCAGCAGCACCGGGGGGGTCAATCAGCCCCAGCATTTT. It encodes CASSTGGVNQPQHF.

The rearrangement links TRBV19 to TRBJ1-1; D remains ambiguous. This CDR3 is built from 14 residues. The V gene lost 1 base and the J gene lost 0 bases, with 6 bases spanning the gap. Germline-derived CDR1 and CDR2 are LNHDA and SQIVND (reference sequence). The DNA for the CDR3 is TGTGCCAGTAGTATAGGACCCCTGAACACTGAAGCTTTCTTT. Its translation is CASSIGPLNTEAFF.

This chain joins TRBV9 and TRBJ2-2; D uncertain. The germline V gene has CDR1 SGDLS and CDR2 YYNGEE. V dropped 4 bases and J dropped 0 bases, with 4 bases sitting between them. The CDR3 spans 13 residues. The CDR3 loop reads CASSPTNTGELFF. The CDR3 DNA reads as TGTGCCAGCAGCCCGACGAACACCGGGGAGCTGTTTTTT. The variable domain in full, completed from reference TRBV9 and TRBJ2-2, reads DSGVTQTPKHLITATGQRVTLRCSPRSGDLSVYWYQQSLDQGLQFLIQYYNGEERAKGNILERFSAQQFPDLHSELNLSSLELGDSALYFCASSPTNTGELFFGEGSRLTVL.

The chain recombines TRBV30 with TRBJ1-4, with D possibly being TRBD1 (5 bases). Germline CDR1 GTSNPN, CDR2 SVGIG (reference sequence). Trimming cost V 4 bases and J 7 bases, with 19 bases left between them. This CDR3 has 15 residues. CDR3 sequence reads: CAWNSDAMGGEKLFF. CDR3 DNA: TGTGCCTGGAACTCTGACGCAATGGGGGGTGAAAAACTGTTTTTT.

The chain uses TRBV7-9 and TRBJ2-5; D not certain. The ends were cut back, 5 bases at V and 0 bases at J, with 1 base in the middle. CDR3 length equals 11 residues. The germline V gene encodes CDR1 SEHNR and CDR2 FQNEAQ (reference sequence). Here the CDR3 reads CASSHQETQYF. The CDR3 DNA follows: TGTGCCAGCAGCCACCAAGAGACCCAGTACTTC.

A few counts support this clone. This rearrangement joins TRBV7-3 to TRBJ2-3; D gene ambiguous. The CDR3 consists of 15 residues. Trimming cost V 5 bases and J 2 bases, with 14 bases left between them. Germline V lookup: CDR1 SGHTA, CDR2 FQGTGA. The CDR3 spells CASSPGPADTDTQYF. CDR3 DNA sequence: TGTGCCAGCAGCCCCGGGCCAGCCGACACAGATACGCAGTATTTT.

V gene TRBV11-2 combines with J gene TRBJ2-3; D tentatively fits TRBD1 or TRBD2 (6 bases each). CDR1 and CDR2 from the germline V gene are SGHAT and FQNNGV. Trimming took 6 bases from V and 3 from J, leaving 19 bases between them. This CDR3 spans 16 amino acids. The CDR3, as DNA: TGTGCCAGCAGTCCGATCCGGGGGCTCCCAACAGATACGCAGTATTTT. This encodes CASSPIRGLPTDTQYF.

In its sample, this clone was seen a few times. The rearrangement joins TRBV28 to TRBJ2-7; D unresolved. The CDR3 totals 13 residues. V lost 2 bases to trimming and J lost 4 bases, with 9 bases between them. From germline, CDR1 is MDHEN and CDR2 SYDVKM. The DNA for the CDR3 is TGTGCCAGCAGTTTAGTGGGCAAGTACGAGCAGTACTTC. This codes for CASSLVGKYEQYF.

The chain carries TRBV13 and TRBJ2-4, with TRBD2 matching 7 bases. CDR3 length: 15 residues. Germline CDR1 is PRHDT and CDR2 is FYEKMQ (reference sequence). V was clipped by 5 bases and J by 7 bases; unmatched bases: 11. CDR3 amino acids: CASSPSGAGANIQYF. DNA of the CDR3: TGTGCCAGCAGCCCCAGTGGGGCGGGAGCCAACATTCAGTACTTC.

The rearrangement links TRBV5-1 to TRBJ2-2; 7 bases map to TRBD1. The CDR3 is 15 residues long. Germline CDR1 and CDR2: SGHRS and YFSETQ. Trimming cost V 3 bases and J 2 bases; bases outside gene matches: 4. This CDR3 is CASSSGDRNTGELFF. The CDR3 bases are TGCGCCAGCAGCTCTGGGGACAGAAACACCGGGGAGCTGTTTTTT.